This passage covers 20 T cell receptor beta chains from one sample sequenced in a study of Graves' ophthalmopathy and Graves' hyperthyroidism. For repertoire sequencing, the TCR beta CDR3 regions were amplified from RNA transcripts. First-round RT-PCR with HTBI primers preceded a second-round multiplex PCR. TCRdb reprocessed the multiplex PCR reads with MiXCR, giving one entry per CDR3 protein. The sample shows some 150,000 distinct CDR3 sequences, just under 40% of them seen only once. The sequenced material came from peripheral blood. These receptor sequences come from a man aged 25 to 40 with Graves' ophthalmopathy.

This rearrangement joins TRBV5-1 to TRBJ2-7, with D uncertain. This CDR3 is built from 13 residues. The germline gives CDR1 SGHRS, CDR2 YFSETQ. Trimming took 0 bases from V and 3 from J, leaving 7 bases between them. In DNA, the CDR3 is TGCGCCAGCAGCTTGGACAGAAACTACGAGCAGTACTTC. Translated: CASSLDRNYEQYF.

This clonotype is a singleton in its sample. The chain recombines TRBV6-5 with TRBJ1-1; a possible D gene is TRBD1 (5 bases). V dropped 2 bases and J dropped 1 base, with 11 bases sitting between them. From germline, CDR1 is MNHEY and CDR2 SVGAGI. The CDR3 covers 15 residues. The CDR3 bases are TGTGCCAGCAGTTACCGTCCTCAGGGGAACACTGAAGCTTTCTTT. It translates to CASSYRPQGNTEAFF.

The chain is built from TRBV12-3 or TRBV12-4 and TRBJ1-6; weak D call: TRBD1 (5 bases). Trimming removed 7 bases from V and 5 bases from J, with 18 bases in between. CDR3 length: 16 amino acids. This CDR3 is CASTLGGSGDNSPLHF. CDR3 DNA sequence: TGTGCCAGCACTCTGGGGGGGTCCGGCGATAATTCACCCCTCCACTTT.

This clonotype was observed a few times. The chain recombines TRBV12-3 or TRBV12-4 with TRBJ1-1; no firm D call. V lost 4 bases and J 6 bases, leaving 18 bases between the germline ends. The CDR3 has 15 residues. The CDR3 DNA follows: TGTGCCAGCAGTTCCGTTAGGAGGGTTAACGCTGAAGCTTTCTTT. This gives the protein CASSSVRRVNAEAFF.

The table lists this clonotype with many counts. J is TRBJ2-7 and V is TRBV6-1, with 8 bases lining up with TRBD1. Germline CDR1 is MNHNS and CDR2 is SASEGT. The CDR3 consists of 14 residues. V lost 4 bases, J lost 5 bases, and 7 bases stayed unmatched. DNA for the CDR3: TGTGCCAGCAGTGGCCAGGGACAGGCGGACGAGCAGTACTTC. This gives the protein CASSGQGQADEQYF.

This clonotype was picked up many times. This rearrangement joins TRBV18 to TRBJ1-1; possible D gene TRBD1, 6 bases. Trimming pared 3 bases from V and 3 bases from J, leaving 17 bases between. CDR1 and CDR2 from the germline V gene are KGHSH and LQKENI. This CDR3 is 16 amino acids long. CDR3 region: CASSPLQGWVDTEAFF. CDR3 bases: TGTGCCAGCTCACCCCTACAGGGTTGGGTGGACACTGAAGCTTTCTTT.

This clonotype was detected many times. The gene calls are TRBV5-1 and TRBJ2-4; maybe TRBD2 (6 bases). The length of the CDR3 is 15 residues. Trimming took 4 bases from V and 0 from J, leaving 11 bases between them. Per the germline V gene, CDR1 is SGHRS and CDR2 is YFSETQ. The CDR3 sequence: CASSTGLTAKNIQYF. The CDR3 bases are TGCGCCAGCAGCACGGGACTTACAGCCAAAAACATTCAGTACTTC.

This clonotype has at least ten counts. This chain joins TRBV30 and TRBJ1-1; a possible D gene is TRBD1 (5 bases). The germline V gene encodes CDR1 GTSNPN and CDR2 SVGIG (reference sequence). The CDR3 has 13 amino acids. V was clipped by 3 bases and J by 1 base, with 9 bases between them. The CDR3 spells CAWRGQPNTEAFF. CDR3 DNA: TGTGCCTGGAGGGGGCAGCCGAACACTGAAGCTTTCTTT.

As to this clonotype: Relative to the germline gene, one junction end is altered; a read error may explain this. The rearrangement uses TRBV7-2 and TRBJ1-6; D ambiguous. This CDR3 region has 13 residues. In germline, CDR1 is SGHTA, CDR2 FQGNSA. CDR3 DNA: TGTGCCAGCAGCCTAGCCTGGGGAAGGCCCCTCCACTTT. Translating gives CASSLAWGRPLHF.

This chain links TRBV12-3 or TRBV12-4 with TRBJ1-1, with D hard to call. Between the trimmed V and J ends, which lost 8 bases and 1 base, there was a span of 14 bases. The CDR3 has 14 amino acids. Here the CDR3 reads CASRYGPSNTEAFF. In nucleotides, the CDR3 is TGTGCCAGCCGTTACGGGCCGTCGAACACTGAAGCTTTCTTT.

This clonotype was seen at least ten times. CDR3 loop: CASGLVFPLQPQHF. As DNA, the CDR3 is TGTGCTAGTGGTTTGGTATTCCCGCTCCAGCCCCAGCATTTT. This sequence joins TRBV12-5 and TRBJ1-5; no firm D call. The germline V and J ends were trimmed by 0 bases and 7 bases, with 10 bases remaining between them. The CDR3 runs to 14 residues. Germline CDR1 is LGHNT and CDR2 is FRNRAP.

The CDR3 nucleotides are TGTGCCAGCAGTTTCTCTCCGAGCAAGCCCCAGCATTTT. The encoded protein is CASSFSPSKPQHF. This rearrangement joins TRBV6-5 to TRBJ1-5; no reliable D call. The CDR3 length is 13 residues. Trimming shortened V by 4 bases and J by 8 bases, and 12 bases separated the two germline ends. CDR1 is MNHEY, CDR2 SVGAGI, per germline.

The gene calls are TRBV6-2 or TRBV6-3 and TRBJ2-7; 7 nucleotides agree with TRBD1. The CDR3 consists of 14 residues. The V gene's germline CDR1 is MNHEY and CDR2 SVGEGT. After removal of 6 bases from V and 5 bases from J, the junction contained 10 bases not matched to a gene. For the CDR3, the DNA is TGTGCCAGCAGCTCCGGACAGGTCATGAACGAGCAGTACTTC. Protein product: CASSSGQVMNEQYF.

At least ten counts were recorded for this clonotype. This chain joins TRBV12-3 or TRBV12-4 and TRBJ2-5, with TRBD1 matching over 7 bases. The CDR3 loop spans 14 amino acids. J was trimmed by 1 base and V by 5 bases; bases with no gene match: 4. Here the CDR3 reads CASSTDRAQETQYF. CDR3 bases: TGTGCCAGCAGTACCGACAGGGCCCAAGAGACCCAGTACTTC.

Here the CDR3 DNA reads TGTGCCAGCAGCTTGGAGGGACAGGGTGGCTACACCTTC. Protein sequence: CASSLEGQGGYTF. This chain uses TRBV5-8 with TRBJ1-2; 9 nucleotides agree with TRBD1. This CDR3 spans 13 amino acids. V shed 0 bases and J 7 bases; nucleotides not matched to a gene: 1. The V gene's germline CDR1 is SGHTS and CDR2 YDEGEE.

The J gene is TRBJ1-1, the V gene TRBV6-5; no firm D call. Germline loops: CDR1 MNHEY, CDR2 SVGAGI. V lost 3 bases and J lost 1, with 3 bases in between. The CDR3 extends over 12 amino acids. The CDR3 spells CASSYSNTEAFF. The CDR3 nucleotides read TGTGCCAGCAGTTATTCGAACACTGAAGCTTTCTTT.

This clonotype was found many times. The chain links TRBV2 to TRBJ2-2; the D gene is possibly TRBD2 (5 bases). The length of the CDR3 is 14 residues. V gave up 5 bases and J gave up 2 bases, with 9 bases separating them. The germline V gene encodes CDR1 SNHLY and CDR2 FYNNEI. The CDR3: CASSKRSNTGELFF. As DNA, the CDR3 is TGTGCCAGCAGTAAGCGGAGTAACACCGGGGAGCTGTTTTTT.

The table lists this clonotype with many counts. The genes are TRBV4-1 and TRBJ1-1; D may be TRBD1 (5 bases). The germline CDR1 and CDR2 sequences are MGHRA and YSYEKL. The CDR3 contains 15 residues. V was shortened by 1 base and J by 6 bases, with 15 bases between the two germline ends. Here the CDR3 reads CASSQVPFGAAEAFF. As DNA, the CDR3 is TGCGCCAGCAGCCAAGTGCCCTTTGGGGCGGCTGAAGCTTTCTTT.

This clonotype came up many times. V gene TRBV20-1 combines with J gene TRBJ1-1; D possibly corresponds to TRBD1 (5 bases). Per germline, CDR1 DFQATT and CDR2 SNEGSKA (reference sequence). This CDR3 has 13 amino acids. Trimming removed 4 bases from V and 1 base from J, with 10 bases in between. Written as DNA, the CDR3 is TGCAGTGCTATTGGGGCAGGGAACACTGAAGCTTTCTTT. Encoded protein: CSAIGAGNTEAFF.

This clonotype occurred many times. The chain combines TRBV7-2 with TRBJ1-2; D not resolved. Germline V lookup: CDR1 SGHTA, CDR2 FQGNSA. Trimming cost V 4 bases and J 2 bases, with 8 bases left between them. This CDR3 spans 13 amino acids. CDR3 bases: TGTGCCAGCAGCTCATTCCTAAACTATGGCTACACCTTC. As protein: CASSSFLNYGYTF. The variable domain in full, with the rest retrieved from reference TRBV7-2 and TRBJ1-2, is GAGVSQSPSNKVTEKGKDVELRCDPISGHTALYWYRQSLGQGLEFLIYFQGNSAPDKSGLPSDRFSAERTGGSVSTLTIQRTQQEDSAVYLCASSSFLNYGYTFGSGTRLTVV.